The 26 T cell receptor beta chains given below trace back to one sample, sequenced in a study of shared clonotypes between healthy human individuals. Clones were sequenced by immunoSEQ multiplex PCR, and TCRdb holds only the in-frame ones, with some missing. The table records under 750,000 clones, around 77% of them present only once. The source material was memory CD4+ T cells sorted from blood. The subset is: CD45RA-negative fraction. The receptors stem from a woman in her twenties or thirties in good health.

The chain combines TRBV5-1 with TRBJ2-1; 9 positions match TRBD2. Trimming cost V 1 base and J 4 bases; bases outside gene matches: 21. CDR1 and CDR2 (germline): SGHRS, YFSETQ. This CDR3 has 21 amino acids. The CDR3 is CASSLIGRGGLRLADYNEQFF. The CDR3 nucleotides are TGCGCCAGCAGCTTGATTGGGCGGGGAGGACTACGACTAGCGGATTACAATGAGCAGTTCTTC.

V is TRBV7-6 and J is TRBJ1-5; D is perhaps TRBD1 (5 bases). CDR3 length: 17 residues. Germline assignment: CDR1 SGHVS and CDR2 FNYEAQ. V was trimmed by 4 bases and J by 2 bases, leaving 18 bases between them. In DNA, the CDR3 is TGTGCCAGCAGCTCAGGGACGGTAAACGTTGGCAATCAGCCCCAGCATTTT. Its protein is CASSSGTVNVGNQPQHF.

This clone was found a few times. The chain combines TRBV6-6 with TRBJ2-7; D unresolved. Germline values: CDR1 MNHNY, CDR2 SVGAGI (reference sequence). Trimming shortened V by 10 bases and J by 8 bases, and 18 bases separated the two germline ends. The CDR3 extends over 12 amino acids. The CDR3 DNA is TGTGCCACCAGCATGAACAATCCAAAGCAGTACTTC. Its protein is CATSMNNPKQYF.

This chain uses TRBV11-2 with TRBJ2-7; 12 bases map to TRBD1. V was clipped by 5 bases and J by 6 bases; unmatched bases: 5. CDR1 and CDR2 from the germline V gene are SGHAT and FQNNGV. This CDR3 comprises 14 residues. CDR3 residues: CASSPRDRGLEQYF. The CDR3 DNA is TGTGCCAGCAGCCCCCGGGACAGGGGGCTCGAGCAGTACTTC.

The chain couples TRBV5-4 to TRBJ1-2, with no clear D. From germline, CDR1 is SGHNT and CDR2 YYREEE (reference sequence). The CDR3 extends over 14 amino acids. Trimming took off 0 bases at V and 6 bases at J, with 12 bases between the two ends. As DNA, the CDR3 is TGTGCCAGCAGCTTGGAGAGTCGCGGCCATGGCTACACCTTC. This sequence encodes CASSLESRGHGYTF.

This chain links TRBV29-1 with TRBJ2-5, with 8 bases fitting TRBD2. Germline CDR1 is SQVTM and CDR2 is ANQGSEA. This CDR3 comprises 15 residues. V shed 5 bases and J 3 bases; nucleotides not matched to a gene: 11. The chain's CDR3 is CSVLRIAGTKETQYF. CDR3 DNA: TGCAGCGTTCTACGAATAGCGGGGACTAAAGAGACCCAGTACTTC.

This clone was observed a single time. This chain links TRBV10-2 with TRBJ1-3, with 7 bases matching TRBD1. The CDR3 loop spans 14 amino acids. Unmatched junction bases numbered 4, after V lost 7 bases and J lost 1 base. Germline CDR1 WSHSY, CDR2 SAAADI. CDR3 sequence reads: CASKQGTSGNTIYF. CDR3 DNA: TGCGCCAGCAAACAGGGGACTTCTGGAAACACCATATATTTT.

V and J are TRBV25-1 and TRBJ2-1; D remains ambiguous. The CDR3 is 16 amino acids. CDR1 is MGHDK and CDR2 is SYGVNS in the germline V gene. V was pared by 0 bases and J by 0 bases, with 9 bases between. The CDR3 DNA reads TGTGCCAGCAGTGAATATCTTTCCAACTCCTACAATGAGCAGTTCTTC. Its protein product is CASSEYLSNSYNEQFF.

CDR3 in amino acids: CASTYFYRDSPYEQYF. The CDR3 DNA is TGTGCCAGCACCTATTTTTATCGGGACAGTCCCTACGAGCAGTACTTC. J is TRBJ2-7 and V is TRBV7-2, with 7 bases identical to TRBD1. The CDR3 is made up of 16 amino acids. V gave up 7 bases and J gave up 2 bases; unmatched junction bases: 14. The germline V gene encodes CDR1 SGHTA and CDR2 FQGNSA. The full variable domain, in which reference TRBV7-2 and TRBJ2-7 provide the parts outside the CDR3, is GAGVSQSPSNKVTEKGKDVELRCDPISGHTALYWYRQSLGQGLEFLIYFQGNSAPDKSGLPSDRFSAERTGGSVSTLTIQRTQQEDSAVYLCASTYFYRDSPYEQYFGPGTRLTVT.

The chain links TRBV7-2 to TRBJ2-2; D ambiguous. From germline, CDR1 is SGHTA and CDR2 FQGNSA. This CDR3 comprises 14 residues. With 1 base removed from V and 3 bases from J, the gap between germline ends came to 6 bases. CDR3 nucleotide sequence: TGTGCCAGCAGCTTAGTCCAGGACACCGGGGAGCTGTTTTTT. Translation: CASSLVQDTGELFF.

This clone has more than one count but fewer than ten. The rearrangement joins TRBV25-1 to TRBJ2-3; 8 bases fit TRBD1. The CDR3 has 16 residues. Germline V gene data show CDR1 as MGHDK and CDR2 as SYGVNS. V was clipped by 6 bases and J by 0 bases; unmatched bases: 8. The CDR3 DNA is TGTGCCAGCAGCCACGGGACAGGACCTAGCACAGATACGCAGTATTTT. Translating gives CASSHGTGPSTDTQYF.

This chain uses TRBV2 with TRBJ1-4; TRBD1 aligns across 11 bases. The V and J ends lost 3 bases and 10 bases, in that order; junction bases with no gene match: 1. The CDR3 consists of 13 residues. From germline, CDR1 is SNHLY and CDR2 FYNNEI. The CDR3 protein is CASSEGQGGKLFF. CDR3 DNA: TGTGCCAGCAGTGAGGGACAGGGGGGAAAACTGTTTTTT.

The chain combines TRBV5-1 with TRBJ2-1; TRBD2 matches 10 bases. The J segment lost 4 bases and the V segment lost 4 bases, leaving 5 bases of the junction unmatched. This CDR3 comprises 15 residues. The germline V gene has CDR1 SGHRS and CDR2 YFSETQ. CDR3 amino acids: CASSDSGRVYNEQFF. CDR3 bases: TGCGCCAGCAGCGACAGCGGGAGGGTTTACAATGAGCAGTTCTTC.

V usage is TRBV19 and J usage is TRBJ2-5, with TRBD2 identical over 7 bases. V was clipped by 8 bases and J by 5 bases; unmatched bases: 8. CDR3 length equals 13 residues. Germline CDR1 reads LNHDA; CDR2 reads SQIVND (reference sequence). CDR3 loop: CASSEGGSETQYF. In nucleotides, the CDR3 is TGTGCCAGTTCTGAGGGAGGGTCTGAGACCCAGTACTTC.

This rearrangement joins TRBV7-7 to TRBJ2-5; 8 bases match TRBD1. The CDR3 totals 14 residues. In germline, CDR1 is SSHAT, CDR2 FNYEAQ (reference sequence). V was pared by 5 bases and J by 3 bases, with 5 bases of the junction left unmatched. The CDR3 sequence is CASSGQGNEETQYF. CDR3 nucleotides: TGTGCCAGCAGCGGACAGGGTAATGAAGAGACCCAGTACTTC.

V usage is TRBV18 and J usage is TRBJ2-5; no definite D call. Trimming stripped 0 bases from V and 6 bases from J, with 11 bases between. Germline values: CDR1 KGHSH, CDR2 LQKENI. CDR3 length equals 14 residues. CDR3 region: CASSPPGREKTQYF. CDR3 DNA sequence: TGTGCCAGCTCACCACCAGGTAGAGAAAAGACCCAGTACTTC. The full variable domain, rest sourced from reference TRBV18 and TRBJ2-5, is NAGVMQNPRHLVRRRGQEARLRCSPMKGHSHVYWYRQLPEEGLKFMVYLQKENIIDESGMPKERFSAEFPKEGPSILRIQQVVRGDSAAYFCASSPPGREKTQYFGPGTRLLVL.

This chain joins TRBV11-2 and TRBJ2-7; 14 bases are a match to TRBD2. Germline V gives CDR1 SGHAT, CDR2 FQNNGV. The CDR3 consists of 15 residues. V lost 5 bases to trimming and J lost 2 bases; unmatched junction nucleotides: 2. This CDR3 is CASSQTSGRAYEQYF. The DNA for the CDR3 is TGTGCCAGCAGCCAGACTAGCGGGAGGGCCTACGAGCAGTACTTC.

The V call is TRBV7-9, the J call TRBJ2-3; D might be TRBD1 or TRBD2, each matching 5 bases. V dropped 4 bases and J dropped 2 bases, with 13 bases sitting between them. Germline V gene sequence: CDR1 SEHNR, CDR2 FQNEAQ (reference sequence). The CDR3 is made up of 15 amino acids. The CDR3 reads CASSYAGAFTDTQYF. As DNA, the CDR3 is TGTGCCAGCAGCTATGCCGGGGCCTTCACAGATACGCAGTATTTT.

The chain carries TRBV7-9 and TRBJ2-1, with 14 bases that match TRBD2. V was clipped by 5 bases and J by 4 bases; unmatched bases: 7. Germline values: CDR1 SEHNR, CDR2 FQNEAQ (reference sequence). The CDR3 covers 17 residues. CDR3 region: CASSRLAGGSAYNEQFF. The CDR3 DNA follows: TGTGCCAGCAGCCGACTAGCGGGGGGGAGCGCTTACAATGAGCAGTTCTTC. The full variable domain, with the rest looked up from reference TRBV7-9 and TRBJ2-1, is DTGVSQNPRHKITKRGQNVTFRCDPISEHNRLYWYRQTLGQGPEFLTYFQNEAQLEKSRLLSDRFSAERPKGSFSTLEIQRTEQGDSAMYLCASSRLAGGSAYNEQFFGPGTRLTVL.

The V call is TRBV28, the J call TRBJ1-2; no clear D gene. Between the trimmed V and J ends, which lost 8 bases and 2 bases, there was a span of 9 bases. The CDR3 length is 12 residues. From germline, CDR1 is MDHEN and CDR2 SYDVKM. CDR3 coding DNA: TGTGCCAGCTTGGACGTGAACTATGGCTACACCTTC. This translates into CASLDVNYGYTF.

The gene calls are TRBV18 and TRBJ1-1; no reliable D call. From germline, CDR1 is KGHSH and CDR2 LQKENI. With 0 bases removed from V and 4 bases from J, the gap between germline ends came to 9 bases. This CDR3 is 14 amino acids long. The DNA for the CDR3 is TGTGCCAGCTCACCACCTTCCCCAGGCACTGAAGCTTTCTTT. Translation gives CASSPPSPGTEAFF.

The V call is TRBV14, the J call TRBJ2-1; 11 positions agree with TRBD2. V lost 2 bases to trimming and J lost 4 bases; unmatched junction nucleotides: 7. CDR3 length: 17 residues. The germline V gene encodes CDR1 SGHDN and CDR2 FVKESK. Written as DNA, the CDR3 is TGTGCCAGCAGCCAATTCCCCGGGACTAGCGGTTACAATGAGCAGTTCTTC. Translated, it gives CASSQFPGTSGYNEQFF.

This clone came up many times. This sequence joins TRBV7-9 and TRBJ2-3; D might be TRBD2 (5 bases). This CDR3 contains 14 residues. The V gene's germline CDR1 is SEHNR and CDR2 FQNEAQ (reference sequence). Trimming took 5 bases from V and 4 from J, leaving 13 bases between them. The CDR3 DNA reads TGTGCCAGCAGCGGGGAGAGCGTGGCAGATACGCAGTATTTT. This codes for CASSGESVADTQYF.

This clone was counted once. Distinct nucleotide sequences in the sample also encode this CDR3. This chain connects TRBV5-1 to TRBJ2-1, with 7 bases fitting TRBD2. This CDR3 is built from 15 residues. Germline CDR1 SGHRS, CDR2 YFSETQ. The V and J ends lost 2 bases and 3 bases, in that order; junction bases with no gene match: 5. CDR3 sequence reads: CASSLTSANYNEQFF. In DNA, the CDR3 is TGCGCCAGCAGCTTAACTAGCGCGAACTACAATGAGCAGTTCTTC.

The chain couples TRBV10-3 to TRBJ2-1; D ambiguous. Germline lookup yields CDR1 ENHRY and CDR2 SYGVKD. The CDR3 consists of 14 residues. Trimming cost V 7 bases and J 5 bases, with 15 bases left between them. CDR3 sequence reads: CAITRHPRDNEQFF. In DNA, the CDR3 is TGTGCCATCACGCGGCACCCAAGAGACAATGAGCAGTTCTTC.

The chain has TRBV27 and TRBJ1-5; no reliable D call. Trimming took off 3 bases at V and 6 bases at J, with 15 bases between the two ends. The CDR3 covers 15 residues. CDR1 and CDR2 (germline): MNHEY, SMNVEV (reference sequence). The CDR3 bases are TGTGCCAGCAGTTTTTCGGGATACAGCGTTCAGCCCCAGCATTTT. Its translation: CASSFSGYSVQPQHF.